These 30 T cell receptor beta chains were all obtained from the same sample, sequenced in a study of immune evolution from preneoplasia to lung adenocarcinoma. Repertoires were generated with immunoSEQ multiplex PCR, while TCRdb's copy carries only in-frame clones and drops some. The sample contains 6,500 to 7,500 clones, about four fifths of which appear only once. Source material: FFPE minimally invasive lung adenocarcinoma tissue. The receptors shown here come from a person aged 65 to 85 with lung adenocarcinoma.

This clone was observed a single time. This chain links TRBV13 with TRBJ1-6, with 7 bases lining up with TRBD1. Germline V gene sequence: CDR1 PRHDT, CDR2 FYEKMQ (reference sequence). Unmatched junction bases numbered 19, after V lost 5 bases and J lost 15 bases. The CDR3 runs to 16 residues. The CDR3 DNA follows: TGTGCCAGCAGCAAAGGGGGCAGGTCAGGACCTGACAGCCTCCACTTT. It is translated as CASSKGGRSGPDSLHF.

Here the CDR3 DNA reads TGTGCCAGCAGTCTCCCCGGGACAGGGGCCATTCAGTACTTC. Residues: CASSLPGTGAIQYF. The chain combines TRBV2 with TRBJ2-4; 10 nucleotides match TRBD1. J was trimmed by 9 bases and V by 5 bases; bases with no gene match: 7. The CDR3 is made up of 14 amino acids. Germline V gives CDR1 SNHLY, CDR2 FYNNEI.

The CDR3 DNA reads TGTGCCAGTAGTAGGGTAGGGACCGACCCTCAGTATTTT. Encoded protein: CASSRVGTDPQYF. V gene TRBV19 combines with J gene TRBJ2-3, with D possibly being TRBD1 or TRBD2 (5 bases each). CDR3 length: 13 residues. Trimming pared 4 bases from V and 12 bases from J, leaving 17 bases between. Germline lookup yields CDR1 LNHDA and CDR2 SQIVND (reference sequence).

The V gene is TRBV6-5, the J gene TRBJ1-2; D is undetermined. Per the germline V gene, CDR1 is MNHEY and CDR2 is SVGAGI. Trimming removed 5 bases from V and 2 bases from J, with 12 bases in between. This CDR3 contains 14 residues. DNA for the CDR3: TGTGCCAGCAGTCGAGACGGGTTAAACTATGGCTACACCTTC. Protein: CASSRDGLNYGYTF.

The V call is TRBV19, the J call TRBJ1-5, with a weak D call TRBD1 (6 bases). Trimming removed 2 bases from V and 6 bases from J, with 11 bases in between. Germline V gene data show CDR1 as LNHDA and CDR2 as SQIVND (reference sequence). There are 14 residues in the CDR3. CDR3 sequence (DNA): TGTGCCAGTAGTATAACCGGGGGCGGTCAGCCCCAGCATTTT. Amino acids: CASSITGGGQPQHF.

This clone is judged medium-sized. The chain joins TRBV29-1 to TRBJ1-2; TRBD1 might be the D (6 bases). Germline loops: CDR1 SQVTM, CDR2 ANQGSEA. Trimming removed 7 bases from V and 6 bases from J, with 15 bases in between. The CDR3 sequence is 12 residues long. The CDR3 nucleotides are TGCAGCGCCGGAGGGGGTTCGGATGGCTACACCTTC. Translating it yields CSAGGGSDGYTF.

V is TRBV4-2 and J is TRBJ2-7, with 9 bases matching TRBD2. Germline lookup yields CDR1 LGHNA and CDR2 YNFKEQ. Unmatched junction bases numbered 7, after V lost 0 bases and J lost 1 base. This CDR3 has 17 residues. CDR3 DNA: TGTGCCAGCAGCCAAGATCTGCGCGGGAGGGGGTCCTACGAGCAGTACTTC. It specifies CASSQDLRGRGSYEQYF.

The V call is TRBV18, the J call TRBJ2-5, with D perhaps TRBD1 or TRBD2 (5 bases each). The V gene lost 2 bases and the J gene lost 5 bases, with 6 bases spanning the gap. Germline V lookup: CDR1 KGHSH, CDR2 LQKENI. CDR3 length: 12 amino acids. Here the CDR3 DNA reads TGTGCCAGCTCACCAGAGGGGGAGACCCAGTACTTC. It codes for CASSPEGETQYF.

V gene TRBV2 combines with J gene TRBJ1-6, with D uncertain. Trimming left V 6 bases short and J 8 bases short, with 11 bases between. Germline-derived CDR1 and CDR2 are SNHLY and FYNNEI. This CDR3 is built from 13 residues. CDR3 sequence (DNA): TGTGCCAGCAGGGCTAAAAGTGATTCACCCCTCCACTTT. Translating gives CASRAKSDSPLHF. The variable domain in full, completed from reference TRBV2 and TRBJ1-6, reads EPEVTQTPSHQVTQMGQEVILRCVPISNHLYFYWYRQILGQKVEFLVSFYNNEISEKSEIFDDQFSVERPDGSNFTLKIRSTKLEDSAMYFCASRAKSDSPLHFGNGTRLTVT.

This chain links TRBV5-4 with TRBJ2-1, with D unresolved. With 0 bases removed from V and 8 bases from J, the gap between germline ends came to 15 bases. The V gene's germline CDR1 is SGHNT and CDR2 YYREEE (reference sequence). The CDR3 is made up of 15 amino acids. CDR3 nucleotides: TGTGCCAGCAGCTTGGATATAGGAAATATCGATGAGCAGTTCTTC. This encodes CASSLDIGNIDEQFF. Filled out from reference TRBV5-4 and TRBJ2-1, the complete variable domain reads ETGVTQSPTHLIKTRGQQVTLRCSSQSGHNTVSWYQQALGQGPQFIFQYYREEENGRGNFPPRFSGLQFPNYSSELNVNALELDDSALYLCASSLDIGNIDEQFFGPGTRLTVL.

The chain combines TRBV4-3 with TRBJ2-3, with D possibly being TRBD1 (5 bases). The CDR3 totals 15 residues. V was shortened by 3 bases and J by 4 bases, with 14 bases between the two germline ends. Germline loops: CDR1 LGHNA, CDR2 YSLEER. DNA of the CDR3: TGCGCCAGCAGCCAGCAGGGTTTTGTGGCAGATACGCAGTATTTT. Translation: CASSQQGFVADTQYF.

The CDR3 sequence: CASIPADGTYEQYF. The CDR3 coding sequence is TGTGCCAGCATCCCCGCGGACGGGACCTACGAGCAGTACTTC. The chain couples TRBV28 to TRBJ2-7; TRBD2 might be the D (5 bases). Trimming left V 7 bases short and J 2 bases short, with 15 bases between. The CDR3 consists of 14 residues. The germline V gene has CDR1 MDHEN and CDR2 SYDVKM. The entire variable domain, with the rest obtained from reference TRBV28 and TRBJ2-7, is as follows: DVKVTQSSRYLVKRTGEKVFLECVQDMDHENMFWYRQDPGLGLRLIYFSYDVKMKEKGDIPEGYSVSREKKERFSLILESASTNQTSMYLCASIPADGTYEQYFGPGTRLTVT.

The chain joins TRBV7-3 to TRBJ2-1; D uncertain. Trimming pared 1 base from V and 5 bases from J, leaving 6 bases between. The CDR3 contains 13 residues. The germline gives CDR1 SGHTA, CDR2 FQGTGA. In DNA, the CDR3 is TGTGCCAGCAGCTTAAGTCCGAACAATGAGCAGTTCTTC. Translated: CASSLSPNNEQFF.

The chain has TRBV27 and TRBJ2-7; 9 nucleotides match TRBD1. After removal of 5 bases from V and 1 base from J, the junction contained 6 bases not matched to a gene. CDR3 size: 15 residues. The germline CDR1 and CDR2 sequences are MNHEY and SMNVEV (reference sequence). In DNA form, the CDR3 reads TGTGCCAGCAGTCGGGGACAGGGTTTTTCCTACGAGCAGTACTTC. Amino acid sequence: CASSRGQGFSYEQYF.

This sequence joins TRBV5-1 and TRBJ1-1; the D is unclear. Germline V gives CDR1 SGHRS, CDR2 YFSETQ. This CDR3 comprises 15 residues. Trimming removed 0 bases from V and 3 bases from J, with 12 bases in between. The DNA for the CDR3 is TGCGCCAGCAGCTTGGTGGGAAGGGCTGACACTGAAGCTTTCTTT. Translation: CASSLVGRADTEAFF.

The chain carries TRBV5-1 and TRBJ1-6; TRBD1 is a possible D gene (6 bases). Germline V lookup: CDR1 SGHRS, CDR2 YFSETQ. V shed 0 bases and J shed 9 bases, with 16 bases lying between them. This CDR3 is built from 16 residues. CDR3 protein: CASSLEFAGAVSPLHF. CDR3 DNA sequence: TGCGCCAGCAGCTTGGAATTTGCGGGGGCGGTTTCACCCCTCCACTTT.

V gene TRBV10-3 combines with J gene TRBJ2-3; 8 nucleotides agree with TRBD1. Germline values: CDR1 ENHRY, CDR2 SYGVKD. The CDR3 runs 14 residues. Trimming at V came to 5 bases and at J to 1 base, leaving 2 bases not matched to a gene. CDR3 sequence reads: CAISSGQGTDTQYF. In DNA, the CDR3 is TGTGCCATCAGTTCGGGACAGGGCACAGATACGCAGTATTTT.

This clone was picked up a small number of times. The CDR3 nucleotides are TGTGCCAGCAGCTTTACAGGGGCCAAAAACATTCAGTACTTC. It translates to CASSFTGAKNIQYF. This rearrangement joins TRBV11-2 to TRBJ2-4; D might be TRBD1 (6 bases). Germline V lookup: CDR1 SGHAT, CDR2 FQNNGV. This CDR3 region has 14 residues. Trimming removed 3 bases from V and 1 base from J, with 7 bases in between. The variable domain in full, with the rest retrieved from reference TRBV11-2 and TRBJ2-4, is EAGVAQSPRYKIIEKRQSVAFWCNPISGHATLYWYQQILGQGPKLLIQFQNNGVVDDSQLPKDRFSAERLKGVDSTLKIQPAKLEDSAVYLCASSFTGAKNIQYFGAGTRLSVL.

The gene calls are TRBV6-5 and TRBJ2-1, with a tentative D call TRBD2 (5 bases). With 5 bases removed from V and 7 bases from J, the gap between germline ends came to 15 bases. Germline values: CDR1 MNHEY, CDR2 SVGAGI. The CDR3 totals 14 residues. Here the CDR3 DNA reads TGTGCCAGCAGTCTGTTGTCGGGGTGGAATGAGCAGTTCTTC. It encodes CASSLLSGWNEQFF.

The J gene is TRBJ2-1, the V gene TRBV2; 12 bases match TRBD2. V was clipped by 6 bases and J by 6 bases; unmatched bases: 3. The CDR3 loop spans 14 amino acids. The germline V gene encodes CDR1 SNHLY and CDR2 FYNNEI. The CDR3 DNA sequence: TGTGCCAGCAGAACTAGCGGGAGGATCAATGAGCAGTTCTTC. This encodes CASRTSGRINEQFF.

The rearrangement uses TRBV19 and TRBJ1-1, with no clear D. V was trimmed by 11 bases and J by 1 base, leaving 14 bases between them. The CDR3 spans 13 residues. Germline values: CDR1 LNHDA, CDR2 SQIVND (reference sequence). CDR3 sequence (DNA): TGTGCCGCCGGGGTAGCTGGGAACACTGAAGCTTTCTTT. Translating gives CAAGVAGNTEAFF.

The genes are TRBV15 and TRBJ2-7; D unresolved. The germline CDR1 and CDR2 sequences are LNHNV and YYDKDF (reference sequence). Trimming took 0 bases from V and 6 from J, leaving 18 bases between them. This CDR3 has 16 residues. Here the CDR3 reads CATSRDKISSPAEQYF. In DNA, the CDR3 is TGTGCCACCAGCAGAGATAAAATTAGTTCTCCTGCCGAGCAGTACTTC.

By frequency in the sample, this clone is medium-sized. The V call is TRBV30, the J call TRBJ1-1, with no clear D. V lost 0 bases to trimming and J lost 1 base, with 3 bases between them. CDR1 is GTSNPN and CDR2 is SVGIG in the germline V gene (reference sequence). The CDR3 has 12 amino acids. The CDR3 coding sequence is TGTGCCTGGAGTGTAAAGAACACTGAAGCTTTCTTT. Encoded protein: CAWSVKNTEAFF. Drawing the rest from reference TRBV30 and TRBJ1-1, the complete variable domain is SQTIHQWPATLVQPVGSPLSLECTVEGTSNPNLYWYRQAAGRGLQLLFYSVGIGQISSEVPQNLSASRPQDRQFILSSKKLLLSDSGFYLCAWSVKNTEAFFGQGTRLTVV.

The chain has TRBV6-5 and TRBJ1-6; tentatively, D is TRBD1 (6 bases). This CDR3 is 13 amino acids long. V was pared by 7 bases and J by 5 bases, with 9 bases between. In germline, CDR1 is MNHEY, CDR2 SVGAGI. The CDR3 loop is CASNNRDNSPLHF. DNA for the CDR3: TGTGCCAGCAATAACAGGGATAATTCACCCCTCCACTTT.

The gene calls are TRBV30 and TRBJ2-5; 8 bases are shared with TRBD1. J was trimmed by 2 bases and V by 8 bases; bases with no gene match: 19. This CDR3 comprises 17 residues. Per germline, CDR1 GTSNPN and CDR2 SVGIG (reference sequence). The CDR3 DNA sequence: TGTGCCGTCCCCCGGCCCCGTACGGGGACAGGTCAAGAGACCCAGTACTTC. Translated, it gives CAVPRPRTGTGQETQYF. The full variable domain, in which reference TRBV30 and TRBJ2-5 provide the parts outside the CDR3, is SQTIHQWPATLVQPVGSPLSLECTVEGTSNPNLYWYRQAAGRGLQLLFYSVGIGQISSEVPQNLSASRPQDRQFILSSKKLLLSDSGFYLCAVPRPRTGTGQETQYFGPGTRLLVL.

The chain has TRBV19 and TRBJ2-7; a possible D gene is TRBD1 (5 bases). The germline V gene encodes CDR1 LNHDA and CDR2 SQIVND (reference sequence). CDR3 length: 14 residues. V lost 3 bases to trimming and J lost 6 bases, with 15 bases between them. CDR3 DNA sequence: TGTGCCAGTAGTATCACAGGCAGGCCGGCCGAGCAGTACTTC. This gives the protein CASSITGRPAEQYF. Variable domain in full (rest from reference TRBV19 and TRBJ2-7): DGGITQSPKYLFRKEGQNVTLSCEQNLNHDAMYWYRQDPGQGLRLIYYSQIVNDFQKGDIAEGYSVSREKKESFPLTVTSAQKNPTAFYLCASSITGRPAEQYFGPGTRLTVT.

The chain joins TRBV9 to TRBJ2-5; no definite D call. V was clipped by 0 bases and J by 2 bases, with 8 bases between them. Germline values: CDR1 SGDLS, CDR2 YYNGEE. The CDR3 is 14 residues long. CDR3 sequence reads: CASSVGGRQETQYF. The CDR3 DNA reads TGTGCCAGCAGCGTAGGTGGCAGACAAGAGACCCAGTACTTC.

This chain connects TRBV23-1 to TRBJ2-7, with D perhaps matching TRBD1 or TRBD2 (5 bases each). TRBV23-1 is annotated as an ORF whose role is uncertain. CDR3 size: 15 residues. Trimming cost V 4 bases and J 3 bases, with 16 bases left between them. CDR3 sequence (DNA): TGCGCCAGCAGTCTCCTAACAGGTGAGGGCTACGAGCAGTACTTC. The encoded protein is CASSLLTGEGYEQYF.

The chain has TRBV7-9 and TRBJ2-5; TRBD1 might be the D (5 bases). Germline lookup yields CDR1 SEHNR and CDR2 FQNEAQ (reference sequence). This CDR3 is built from 15 residues. Trimming left V 1 base short and J 5 bases short, with 14 bases between. In nucleotides, the CDR3 is TGTGCCAGCAGCTTAGGTTCCAGGGCCCACGAGACCCAGTACTTC. Amino acid sequence: CASSLGSRAHETQYF.

The chain uses TRBV6-5 and TRBJ1-2, with D maybe TRBD1 (5 bases). The germline V and J ends were trimmed by 5 bases and 4 bases, with 17 bases remaining between them. In germline, CDR1 is MNHEY, CDR2 SVGAGI. The CDR3 sequence is 15 residues long. CDR3 sequence: CASSASPGPGYGYTF. CDR3 nucleotide sequence: TGTGCCAGCAGTGCATCACCGGGACCTGGCTATGGCTACACCTTC.